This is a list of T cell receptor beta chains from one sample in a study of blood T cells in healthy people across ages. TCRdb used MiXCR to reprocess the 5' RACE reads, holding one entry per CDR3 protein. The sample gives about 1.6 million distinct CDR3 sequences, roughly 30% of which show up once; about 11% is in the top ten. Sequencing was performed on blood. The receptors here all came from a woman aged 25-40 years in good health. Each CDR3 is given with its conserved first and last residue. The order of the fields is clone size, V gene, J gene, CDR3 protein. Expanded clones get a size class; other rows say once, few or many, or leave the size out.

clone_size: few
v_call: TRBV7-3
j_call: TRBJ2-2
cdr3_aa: CASSFPPTGYTGELFF

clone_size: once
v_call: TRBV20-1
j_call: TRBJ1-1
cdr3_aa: CSARDTGQMNTEAFF

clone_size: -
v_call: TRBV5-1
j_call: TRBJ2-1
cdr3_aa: CASSLAAVSSYNEQFF

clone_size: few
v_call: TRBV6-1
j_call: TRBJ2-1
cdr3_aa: CASSEGYFPYNEQFF

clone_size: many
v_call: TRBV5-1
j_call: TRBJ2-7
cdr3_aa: CASSLESGYEQYF

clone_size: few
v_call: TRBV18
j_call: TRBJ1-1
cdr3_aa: CASSPVRGRDTEAFF

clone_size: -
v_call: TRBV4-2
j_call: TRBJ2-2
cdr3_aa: CASIRGLAGGNTGEPFF

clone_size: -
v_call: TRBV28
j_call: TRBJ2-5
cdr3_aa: CASRLTRGPGETQYF

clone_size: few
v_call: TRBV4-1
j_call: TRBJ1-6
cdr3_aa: CASSQWSDNSHLHF

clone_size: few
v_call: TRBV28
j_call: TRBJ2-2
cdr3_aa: CASSHGNTGELFF

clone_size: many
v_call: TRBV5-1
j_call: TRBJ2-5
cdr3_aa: CASSLSSGVGPRQETQYF

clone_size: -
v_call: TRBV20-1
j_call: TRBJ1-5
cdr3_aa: CSAHVPTVYSNQPQHF

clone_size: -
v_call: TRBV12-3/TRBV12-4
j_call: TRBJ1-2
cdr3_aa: CASSLSKLGRGGYTF

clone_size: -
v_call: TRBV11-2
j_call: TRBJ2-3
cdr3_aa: CASSLLEGLAGERVTDTQYF

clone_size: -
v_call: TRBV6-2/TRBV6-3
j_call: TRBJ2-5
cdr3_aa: CASTTSREGETQYF

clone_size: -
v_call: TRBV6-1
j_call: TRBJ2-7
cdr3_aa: CASSDTGTSVYEQYF